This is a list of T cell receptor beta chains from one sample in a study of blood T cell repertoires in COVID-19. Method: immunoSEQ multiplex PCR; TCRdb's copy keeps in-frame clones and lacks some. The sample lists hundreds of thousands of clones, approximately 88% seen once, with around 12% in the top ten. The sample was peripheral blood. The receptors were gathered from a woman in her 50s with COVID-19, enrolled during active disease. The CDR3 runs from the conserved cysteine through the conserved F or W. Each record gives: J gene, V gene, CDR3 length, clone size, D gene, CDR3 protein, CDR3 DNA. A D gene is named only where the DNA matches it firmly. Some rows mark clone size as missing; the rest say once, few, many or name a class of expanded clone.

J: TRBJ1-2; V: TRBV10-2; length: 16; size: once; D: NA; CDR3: CASSESRFGGNYGYTF; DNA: TGCGCCAGCAGTGAGTCGAGGTTCGGCGGAAACTATGGCTACACCTTC
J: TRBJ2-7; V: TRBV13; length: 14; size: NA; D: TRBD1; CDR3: CASSLGGTEYEQYF; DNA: TGTGCCAGCAGTCTTGGTGGGACAGAATACGAGCAGTACTTC
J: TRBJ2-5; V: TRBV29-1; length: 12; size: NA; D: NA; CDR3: CSTRTSSETQYF; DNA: TGCAGCACGAGGACTTCTAGCGAGACCCAGTACTTC
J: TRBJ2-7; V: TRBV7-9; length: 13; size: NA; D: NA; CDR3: CASSSQGLYEQYF; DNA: TGTGCCAGCAGCTCACAAGGACTCTACGAGCAGTACTTC
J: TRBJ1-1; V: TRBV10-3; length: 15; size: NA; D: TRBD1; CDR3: CAISDSGQQNTEAFF; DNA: TGTGCCATCAGTGACTCGGGACAGCAGAACACTGAAGCTTTCTTT
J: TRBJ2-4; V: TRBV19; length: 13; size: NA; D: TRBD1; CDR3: CASSNRGKNIQYF; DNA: TGTGCCAGTAGTAACAGGGGCAAAAACATTCAGTACTTC
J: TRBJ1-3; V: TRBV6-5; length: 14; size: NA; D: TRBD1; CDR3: CASSPTGSGNTIYF; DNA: TGTGCCAGCAGCCCGACAGGGTCCGGAAACACCATATATTTT
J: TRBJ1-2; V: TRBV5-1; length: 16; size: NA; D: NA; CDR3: CASSLAAGLPKQGYTF; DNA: TGCGCCAGCAGCTTGGCTGCGGGACTCCCTAAGCAAGGCTACACCTTC
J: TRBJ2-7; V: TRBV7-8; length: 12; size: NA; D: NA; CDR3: CASSLGGREQYF; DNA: TGTGCCAGCAGCTTAGGGGGGAGGGAGCAGTACTTC
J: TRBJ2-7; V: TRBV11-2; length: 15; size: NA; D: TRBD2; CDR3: CASSQAGLLSYEQYF; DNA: TGTGCCAGCAGTCAAGCGGGGTTACTCTCCTACGAGCAGTACTTC
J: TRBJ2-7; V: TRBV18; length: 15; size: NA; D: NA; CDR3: CASSPPSRLTYEQYF; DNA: TGTGCCAGCTCACCACCGAGCAGGCTGACCTACGAGCAGTACTTC